This T cell receptor (beta chain) came from a study of blood T cell repertoires in COVID-19. For the study at large: The cDNA or gDNA used as material had been derived from T cells, B-cell-depleted T cells, or PBMCs.

Data came from immunoSEQ multiplex PCR; TCRdb stores just in-frame clones and leaves some out. The repertoire holds approximately 37,000 clones, about 85% seen once, with around a fifth in the top ten. The sequence came from a man between 45 and 60 years old in a cohort sampled during active COVID-19. Specimen: peripheral blood.

The CDR3 reads CASSLGEGRETQYF. Here the CDR3 DNA reads TGTGCCAGCAGCTTAGGGGAGGGCCGAGAGACCCAGTACTTC. The chain combines TRBV11-3 with TRBJ2-5; 7 nucleotides line up with TRBD2. Germline trimming cut 1 base from V and 4 bases from J; bases unmatched to any gene: 3. The CDR3 covers 14 residues. The germline gives CDR1 SGHNT, CDR2 YENEEA.